This T cell receptor (beta chain) was sequenced during a study of beta chain features in type 1 diabetes. Study-wide results and caveats: Shortening that was moderate but significant affected the TCRB CDR3s of Type 1 diabetes patients in all four CD4+ subsets. Compared to healthy donors, patients appeared to have naive, central memory and Treg TCRB repertoires that were more alike. Among type 1 diabetes patients, VDJ junctions had fewer insertions and more deletions.

Expressed TCRB transcripts were sequenced because the isolated RNA had all been reverse transcribed beforehand. TCRdb's copy holds only in-frame clones and misses some; the assay was immunoSEQ multiplex PCR. The sample holds around 690,000 clones, around an eighth seen once. This clone turned up a few times. Its antigen is currently unknown. V lost 5 bases and J 2 bases, leaving 14 bases between the germline ends. The CDR3 spans 15 residues. Germline CDR1 reads SGHTA; CDR2 reads FQGNSA. This receptor was obtained from a man aged 25 to 45 with type 1 diabetes. The rearrangement joins TRBV7-2 to TRBJ2-3; D uncertain. Specimen: naive CD4+ T cells from blood. The CDR3 sequence is CASSLDRSFTDTQYF. DNA of the CDR3: TGTGCCAGCAGCCTTGACCGGTCCTTCACAGATACGCAGTATTTT.